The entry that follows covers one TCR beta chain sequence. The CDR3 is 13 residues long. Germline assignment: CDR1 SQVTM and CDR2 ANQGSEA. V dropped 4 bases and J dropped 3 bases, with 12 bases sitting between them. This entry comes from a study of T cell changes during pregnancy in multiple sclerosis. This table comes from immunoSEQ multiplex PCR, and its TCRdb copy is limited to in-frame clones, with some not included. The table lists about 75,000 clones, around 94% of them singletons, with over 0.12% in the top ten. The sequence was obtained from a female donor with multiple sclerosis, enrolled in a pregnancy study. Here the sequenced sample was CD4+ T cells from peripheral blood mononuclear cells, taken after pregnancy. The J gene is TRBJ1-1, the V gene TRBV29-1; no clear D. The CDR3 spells CSVGSSGYTEAFF. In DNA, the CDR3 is TGCAGCGTTGGTTCATCGGGGTACACTGAAGCTTTCTTT. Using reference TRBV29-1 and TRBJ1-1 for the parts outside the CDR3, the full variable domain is SAVISQKPSRDICQRGTSLTIQCQVDSQVTMMFWYRQQPGQSLTLIATANQGSEATYESGFVIDKFPISRPNLTFSTLTVSNMSPEDSSIYLCSVGSSGYTEAFFGQGTRLTVV.